The present T cell receptor beta chain was sequenced within a study of T cells in tumors after PD-1 blockade. The CDR3 sequence is 14 residues long. Germline V gene lookup returns CDR1 MDHEN and CDR2 SYDVKM. Trimming pared 3 bases from V and 6 bases from J, leaving 12 bases between. This clone was seen just once. The antigen remains unidentified. Only in-frame clones appear in the TCRdb table, and some are missing; sequencing was by immunoSEQ multiplex PCR. The sample shows tens of thousands of clones, around 85% of them seen only once. Study-level results: Some novel exhausted tumor clones appeared in pre-treatment blood, suggesting peripheral recruitment.

The chain combines TRBV28 with TRBJ1-5, with a weak D call TRBD1 (5 bases). This receptor was obtained from a human donor with advanced basal cell or squamous cell carcinoma (not recorded which). The sequences come from PBMCs, collected before anti-PD-1 therapy. In nucleotides, the CDR3 is TGTGCCAGCAGTTTGGGGCCTAATAGTCAGCCCCAGCATTTT. This gives the protein CASSLGPNSQPQHF. Full variable domain (remainder filled in from reference TRBV28 and TRBJ1-5): DVKVTQSSRYLVKRTGEKVFLECVQDMDHENMFWYRQDPGLGLRLIYFSYDVKMKEKGDIPEGYSVSREKKERFSLILESASTNQTSMYLCASSLGPNSQPQHFGDGTRLSIL.